Following are 25 T cell receptor beta chains from one sample sequenced in a study of shared T cell receptors in the human thymus. The protocol was immunoSEQ multiplex PCR, while the TCRdb copy is restricted to in-frame clones and leaves out a portion. Of around 65,000 clones in the sample, about 95% are singletons; the top ten hold around 0.033%. Sequenced sample: thymocytes. Receptor source: a human donor.

This chain links TRBV7-8 with TRBJ2-1; 7 nucleotides match TRBD2. Germline trimming cut 1 base from V and 7 bases from J; bases unmatched to any gene: 10. The CDR3 has 16 residues. The germline V gene has CDR1 SGHVS and CDR2 FQNEAQ. CDR3 residues: CASSLDRDYYSNEQFF. The DNA for the CDR3 is TGTGCCAGCAGCTTAGACCGGGACTACTATTCTAATGAGCAGTTCTTC.

This rearrangement joins TRBV13 to TRBJ2-1, with no clear D. The CDR3 runs 15 residues. The ends were cut back, 2 bases at V and 10 bases at J, with 18 bases in the middle. Germline V gene sequence: CDR1 PRHDT, CDR2 FYEKMQ (reference sequence). CDR3 DNA: TGTGCCAGCAGCTTATCCCCCCCCCACCTAGGAGAGCAGTTCTTC. Translated: CASSLSPPHLGEQFF.

This chain connects TRBV27 to TRBJ2-5; 8 bases align to TRBD1. CDR1 and CDR2 (germline): MNHEY, SMNVEV (reference sequence). Losses at the gene ends were 5 bases for V and 4 bases for J; bases not matched to a gene: 3. The CDR3 has 13 amino acids. The CDR3 DNA sequence: TGTGCCAGCAGTCCCAGGGGGCTAGAGACCCAGTACTTC. Residues: CASSPRGLETQYF.

The V and J genes are TRBV9 and TRBJ2-2; 8 bases fit TRBD2. The CDR3 is 15 amino acids. Trimming removed 0 bases from V and 5 bases from J; junction bases left unmatched: 3. The germline V gene has CDR1 SGDLS and CDR2 YYNGEE. CDR3 region: CASSVGGGGTGELFF. The CDR3 DNA follows: TGTGCCAGCAGCGTAGGCGGCGGGGGGACCGGGGAGCTGTTTTTT.

V and J are TRBV28 and TRBJ2-7; D gene unclear. The germline V gene encodes CDR1 MDHEN and CDR2 SYDVKM. V was trimmed by 2 bases and J by 7 bases, leaving 21 bases between them. The CDR3 contains 16 residues. The CDR3 DNA reads TGTGCCAGCAGTTTACCAGGAGTTCGCTGTAATTATGAGCAGTACTTC. The encoded protein is CASSLPGVRCNYEQYF.

The CDR3 DNA is TGTGCCAGCAGCTTTGGCCGGGGCGGGGCCCTATACAATGAGCAGTTCTTC. It encodes CASSFGRGGALYNEQFF. The chain uses TRBV13 and TRBJ2-1; possibly TRBD2 for D (6 bases). This CDR3 spans 17 amino acids. Trimming pared 3 bases from V and 4 bases from J, leaving 19 bases between. CDR1 and CDR2 (germline): PRHDT, FYEKMQ (reference sequence).

The chain couples TRBV4-1 to TRBJ2-2, with a tentative D call TRBD1 (7 bases). CDR1 is MGHRA, CDR2 YSYEKL, per germline. The CDR3 contains 20 residues. Trimming shortened V by 0 bases and J by 7 bases, and 27 bases separated the two germline ends. CDR3 coding DNA: TGCGCCAGCAGCCAAGATTCCCCGGGTCCCGACAGGGAGGTAATCGGGGAGCTGTTTTTT. Its protein product is CASSQDSPGPDREVIGELFF.

For the CDR3, the DNA is TGCGCCAGCAGCCAAGCGGGGGTTGGCACTGAAGCTTTCTTT. This gives the protein CASSQAGVGTEAFF. V gene TRBV4-1 combines with J gene TRBJ1-1; a possible D gene is TRBD1 (5 bases). Looked up from germline, CDR1 is MGHRA and CDR2 is YSYEKL. This CDR3 has 14 residues. The V gene lost 1 base and the J gene lost 4 bases, with 10 bases spanning the gap.

V is TRBV19 and J is TRBJ1-6, with D uncertain. This CDR3 is 16 amino acids long. Germline lookup yields CDR1 LNHDA and CDR2 SQIVND (reference sequence). Trimming took off 2 bases at V and 2 bases at J, with 10 bases between the two ends. The DNA for the CDR3 is TGTGCCAGTAGTATATATTGCAGGCCCTATAATTCACCCCTCCACTTT. Translated, it gives CASSIYCRPYNSPLHF.

The CDR3 region is CARLQRSDTEAFF. In nucleotides, the CDR3 is TGTGCCAGACTACAGCGGTCGGACACTGAAGCTTTCTTT. The chain combines TRBV2 with TRBJ1-1; no definite D call. Trimming took off 9 bases at V and 3 bases at J, with 14 bases between the two ends. Germline V gives CDR1 SNHLY, CDR2 FYNNEI. The CDR3 length is 13 residues. The complete variable domain, with remaining parts taken from reference TRBV2 and TRBJ1-1, reads EPEVTQTPSHQVTQMGQEVILRCVPISNHLYFYWYRQILGQKVEFLVSFYNNEISEKSEIFDDQFSVERPDGSNFTLKIRSTKLEDSAMYFCARLQRSDTEAFFGQGTRLTVV.

V gene TRBV5-5 combines with J gene TRBJ2-3; the D gene is possibly TRBD2 (7 bases). The CDR3 extends over 17 amino acids. CDR1 is SGHKS, CDR2 YYEKEE, per germline (reference sequence). With 3 bases removed from V and 0 bases from J, the gap between germline ends came to 17 bases. In nucleotides, the CDR3 is TGTGCCAGCAGCTCGGAAGGGCGGGGGCCTAGCACAGATACGCAGTATTTT. It specifies CASSSEGRGPSTDTQYF.

V is TRBV18 and J is TRBJ1-4; 7 bases align to TRBD1. J gave up 8 bases and V 2 bases, and 11 bases lay outside the gene matches. The CDR3 runs to 16 residues. Germline CDR1 is KGHSH and CDR2 is LQKENI. The CDR3 nucleotides read TGTGCCAGCTCACCATTGTTATCGGACAGGACCGAAAAACTGTTTTTT. As protein: CASSPLLSDRTEKLFF.

The chain has TRBV6-1 and TRBJ2-1; D possibly corresponds to TRBD2 (7 bases). CDR1 is MNHNS and CDR2 is SASEGT in the germline V gene. V lost 4 bases to trimming and J lost 8 bases, with 24 bases between them. The CDR3 covers 17 residues. For the CDR3, the DNA is TGTGCCAGCAGTGTATCTCGGGGGGCCACCAAGGGGGATGAGCAGTTCTTC. Its translation is CASSVSRGATKGDEQFF.

The rearrangement joins TRBV7-9 to TRBJ2-6, with 9 positions matching TRBD1. After removal of 5 bases from V and 0 bases from J, the junction contained 8 bases not matched to a gene. Germline loops: CDR1 SEHNR, CDR2 FQNEAQ (reference sequence). The CDR3 spans 18 residues. The DNA for the CDR3 is TGTGCCAGCAGCCCCCGACAGGGGGTCATCTCTGGGGCCAACGTCCTGACTTTC. It translates to CASSPRQGVISGANVLTF.

V and J are TRBV27 and TRBJ1-6; a weak D match, TRBD1 (5 bases). The V gene's germline CDR1 is MNHEY and CDR2 SMNVEV (reference sequence). The CDR3 has 16 residues. Trimming pared 4 bases from V and 13 bases from J, leaving 23 bases between. The CDR3 nucleotides read TGTGCCAGCAGTTGGCGCCCGGGGCATATCCTTCGTCCCCTCCACTTT. Amino acids: CASSWRPGHILRPLHF.

J is TRBJ2-7 and V is TRBV2; 14 bases align to TRBD2. V was clipped by 6 bases and J by 4 bases; unmatched bases: 8. CDR3 length: 16 residues. The germline gives CDR1 SNHLY, CDR2 FYNNEI. The CDR3: CASRNGLAGGLYEQYF. The CDR3 region has the DNA TGTGCCAGCAGGAACGGACTAGCGGGGGGCCTTTACGAGCAGTACTTC.

The V gene is TRBV4-3, the J gene TRBJ2-1; no clear D gene. CDR1 is LGHNA, CDR2 YSLEER, per germline. The CDR3 runs to 12 residues. The germline V and J ends were trimmed by 0 bases and 5 bases, with 2 bases remaining between them. CDR3 region: CASSQDNNEQFF. The DNA for the CDR3 is TGCGCCAGCAGCCAAGACAACAATGAGCAGTTCTTC.

The CDR3: CASSQDRGIGTEYYEQYF. The CDR3 DNA sequence: TGCGCCAGCAGCCAAGATAGGGGAATCGGGACAGAGTACTACGAGCAGTACTTC. The gene calls are TRBV4-1 and TRBJ2-7; 7 nucleotides line up with TRBD1. After removal of 0 bases from V and 3 bases from J, the junction contained 14 bases not matched to a gene. This CDR3 is built from 18 residues. Germline loops: CDR1 MGHRA, CDR2 YSYEKL.

The V call is TRBV25-1, the J call TRBJ1-2; tentatively, D is TRBD1 (6 bases). The CDR3 sequence is 14 residues long. The V gene lost 6 bases and the J gene lost 5 bases, with 16 bases spanning the gap. CDR1 MGHDK and CDR2 SYGVNS come from the germline V gene. CDR3 protein: CASSPSGGGYGYTF. The CDR3 DNA reads as TGTGCCAGCAGCCCCTCAGGAGGGGGGTATGGCTACACCTTC.

The chain has TRBV6-5 and TRBJ2-1, with 10 bases identical to TRBD2. The CDR3 covers 15 residues. Germline assignment: CDR1 MNHEY and CDR2 SVGAGI. V lost 6 bases to trimming and J lost 3 bases; unmatched junction nucleotides: 5. CDR3: CASSKRGGDYNEQFF. CDR3 nucleotides: TGTGCCAGCAGCAAGCGGGGGGGCGACTACAATGAGCAGTTCTTC.

This clone was observed once. The chain combines TRBV6-5 with TRBJ2-1, with D unclear. Germline V gives CDR1 MNHEY, CDR2 SVGAGI. Between the trimmed V and J ends, which lost 2 bases and 6 bases, there was a span of 11 bases. The CDR3 length is 14 residues. CDR3 amino acids: CASSYPARSNEQFF. The CDR3 bases are TGTGCCAGCAGTTACCCGGCCCGGTCCAATGAGCAGTTCTTC.

The gene calls are TRBV2 and TRBJ1-5; 7 bases are a match to TRBD1. The CDR3 contains 20 residues. Germline V gives CDR1 SNHLY, CDR2 FYNNEI. Losses at the gene ends were 0 bases for V and 1 base for J; bases not matched to a gene: 15. CDR3 region: CASSEALLTGLLLSNQPQHF. The CDR3, as DNA: TGTGCCAGCAGTGAAGCGCTTCTGACAGGGTTATTGTTAAGCAATCAGCCCCAGCATTTT.

The chain employs TRBV4-3 and TRBJ2-1; 7 bases align to TRBD2. V lost 0 bases and J lost 12; bases outside the gene matches: 14. This CDR3 is 16 amino acids long. The germline V gene has CDR1 LGHNA and CDR2 YSLEER. CDR3 sequence (DNA): TGCGCCAGCAGCCAAGATTGGTCCCCCATATGGGAGGGGCAGTTCTTC. It codes for CASSQDWSPIWEGQFF.

V and J are TRBV28 and TRBJ1-1, with a possible D match to TRBD1 (6 bases). Germline V gives CDR1 MDHEN, CDR2 SYDVKM. The CDR3 is 15 residues long. Trimming left V 6 bases short and J 4 bases short, with 18 bases between. CDR3 nucleotides: TGTGCCAGCAGCCAAGACCTACAGGGCGGCACTGAAGCTTTCTTT. Translation: CASSQDLQGGTEAFF.

This clone was recorded once. The J gene is TRBJ1-1, the V gene TRBV18, with TRBD1 matching over 8 bases. The CDR3 runs 18 residues. Germline CDR1 KGHSH, CDR2 LQKENI. V shed 0 bases, J shed 3 bases, and the junction held 12 bases outside the gene matches. The CDR3 sequence is CASSPPRGAGGVDTEAFF. CDR3 coding DNA: TGTGCCAGCTCACCACCCCGGGGGGCAGGGGGCGTCGACACTGAAGCTTTCTTT.